The 8 T cell receptor beta chains in this list originate from one sample, sequenced in a study of CD8 T cells in Susac syndrome. cDNA came from about 0.46 to 1 ug RNA primed by random hexamers. TCRdb processed the immunoSEQ multiplex PCR reads anew with MiXCR; each CDR3 protein has one entry. The repertoire has about 73,000 distinct CDR3 sequences, about 95% of them found once; the top ten carry around 0.4%. Sequenced: CD8+ T cells from PBMCs. The source is a human donor with multiple sclerosis.

With regard to this clonotype: One end of the junction varies from germline; a read error may be responsible. This chain connects TRBV27 to TRBJ1-1, with D unclear. There are 12 residues in the CDR3. Per the germline V gene, CDR1 is MNHEY and CDR2 is SMNVEV (reference sequence). The CDR3 is CASSWGGTEAFF. The CDR3 DNA is TGTGCCAGTAGTTGGGGTGGCACTGAAGCTTTCTTT.

This chain uses TRBV6-1 with TRBJ1-5; D gene unclear. Germline V gene sequence: CDR1 MNHNS, CDR2 SASEGT. This CDR3 spans 15 amino acids. V was cut by 3 bases and J by 0 bases, with 9 bases left in between. The CDR3 DNA reads as TGTGCCAGCAGTGAGGCACACCTTAGCAATCAGCCCCAGCATTTT. Protein sequence: CASSEAHLSNQPQHF.

This chain links TRBV4-2 with TRBJ2-5; 13 positions agree with TRBD2. In germline, CDR1 is LGHNA, CDR2 YNFKEQ. The V gene end was trimmed by 1 base and the J gene end by 7 bases; junction bases not matched to a gene: 9. CDR3 length: 17 amino acids. CDR3 protein: CASSQGGGLAGMVTQYF. The CDR3 nucleotides are TGTGCCAGCAGCCAAGGGGGGGGACTAGCGGGGATGGTGACCCAGTACTTC.

The chain carries TRBV30 and TRBJ1-2; tentatively, D is TRBD1 (5 bases). The CDR3 loop spans 11 amino acids. The germline V and J ends were trimmed by 5 bases and 4 bases, with 8 bases remaining between them. Germline V gene data show CDR1 as GTSNPN and CDR2 as SVGIG (reference sequence). The CDR3, as DNA: TGTGCCTGGTGGACACGCTATGGCTACACCTTC. This codes for CAWWTRYGYTF.

The chain links TRBV2 to TRBJ1-1; 9 bases map to TRBD1. This CDR3 is built from 15 residues. Trimming removed 2 bases from V and 4 bases from J; junction bases left unmatched: 5. Germline V gene sequence: CDR1 SNHLY, CDR2 FYNNEI. The CDR3 loop reads CASSERDREGTEAFF. Written as DNA, the CDR3 is TGTGCCAGCAGTGAACGGGACAGGGAAGGCACTGAAGCTTTCTTT.

The gene calls are TRBV11-1 and TRBJ1-2, with D unresolved. Germline V gene sequence: CDR1 SGHAT, CDR2 FQDESV (reference sequence). The ends were cut back, 3 bases at V and 2 bases at J, with 13 bases in the middle. CDR3 size: 15 residues. The CDR3 reads CASSFAPSTNYGYTF. Here the CDR3 DNA reads TGTGCCAGCAGCTTTGCTCCATCCACCAACTATGGCTACACCTTC.

This clonotype has just one count. The V and J genes are TRBV7-9 and TRBJ1-1; 8 positions agree with TRBD1. With V trimmed by 5 bases and J by 5 bases, 16 bases remained unmatched. Per the germline V gene, CDR1 is SEHNR and CDR2 is FQNEAQ (reference sequence). The CDR3 covers 17 residues. CDR3 residues: CASSIYGQGATGTEAFF. CDR3 nucleotides: TGTGCCAGCAGCATCTACGGTCAGGGGGCGACGGGAACTGAAGCTTTCTTT.

V usage is TRBV9 and J usage is TRBJ1-2, with 8 positions matching TRBD1. The CDR3 sequence is 12 residues long. The V and J ends lost 7 bases and 8 bases, in that order; junction bases with no gene match: 7. Germline assignment: CDR1 SGDLS and CDR2 YYNGEE. CDR3 residues: CASWDRPTGYTF. CDR3 DNA sequence: TGTGCCAGCTGGGACAGGCCCACCGGCTACACCTTC. The full variable domain, completed using reference TRBV9 and TRBJ1-2, is DSGVTQTPKHLITATGQRVTLRCSPRSGDLSVYWYQQSLDQGLQFLIQYYNGEERAKGNILERFSAQQFPDLHSELNLSSLELGDSALYFCASWDRPTGYTFGSGTRLTVV.